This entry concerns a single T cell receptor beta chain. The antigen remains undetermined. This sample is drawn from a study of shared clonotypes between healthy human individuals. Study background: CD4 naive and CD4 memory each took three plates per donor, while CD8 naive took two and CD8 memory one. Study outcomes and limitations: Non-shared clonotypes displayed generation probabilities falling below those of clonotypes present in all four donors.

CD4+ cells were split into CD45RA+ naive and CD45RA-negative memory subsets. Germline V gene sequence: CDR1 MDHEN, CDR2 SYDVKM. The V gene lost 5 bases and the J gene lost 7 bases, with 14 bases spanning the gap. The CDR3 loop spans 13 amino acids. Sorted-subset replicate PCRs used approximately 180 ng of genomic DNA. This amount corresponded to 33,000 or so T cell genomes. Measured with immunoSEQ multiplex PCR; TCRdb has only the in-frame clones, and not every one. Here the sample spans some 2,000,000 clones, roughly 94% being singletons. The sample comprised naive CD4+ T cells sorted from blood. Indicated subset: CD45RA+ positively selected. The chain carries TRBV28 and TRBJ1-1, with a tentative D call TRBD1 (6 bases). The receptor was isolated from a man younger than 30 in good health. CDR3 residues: CASSPSGVNEAFF. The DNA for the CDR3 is TGTGCCAGCAGTCCCTCAGGGGTAAATGAAGCTTTCTTT.